The clone carrying this T cell receptor beta chain was found once. The data derive from a study of blood T cell repertoires in COVID-19. Study-level information: COVID-19 samples, acute and convalescent, were from the United States, Italy and Spain.

Germline V gene lookup returns CDR1 SGHTA and CDR2 FQGNSA. CDR3 length equals 16 residues. V lost 6 bases and J lost 0; bases outside the gene matches: 10. Under the authors' procedure: Amplification from reference gene primers served as the basis for estimated nucleated cell counts. Assay used: immunoSEQ multiplex PCR; TCRdb lists only in-frame clones, some missing. The V and J calls and clone size come from that table; D and trimming were worked out from the DNA. The sample holds around 250,000 clones, around 80% seen once. This sequence was found in a man aged 40-50 years with active or convalescent COVID-19. This rearrangement joins TRBV7-2 to TRBJ1-1, with 7 bases lining up with TRBD1. Sequences were obtained from peripheral blood. CDR3 bases: TGTGCCAGCAGGCCCAAAGGACAGGTTATGAACACTGAAGCTTTCTTT. Its translation is CASRPKGQVMNTEAFF. The full variable domain, with the rest looked up from reference TRBV7-2 and TRBJ1-1, is GAGVSQSPSNKVTEKGKDVELRCDPISGHTALYWYRQSLGQGLEFLIYFQGNSAPDKSGLPSDRFSAERTGGSVSTLTIQRTQQEDSAVYLCASRPKGQVMNTEAFFGQGTRLTVV.